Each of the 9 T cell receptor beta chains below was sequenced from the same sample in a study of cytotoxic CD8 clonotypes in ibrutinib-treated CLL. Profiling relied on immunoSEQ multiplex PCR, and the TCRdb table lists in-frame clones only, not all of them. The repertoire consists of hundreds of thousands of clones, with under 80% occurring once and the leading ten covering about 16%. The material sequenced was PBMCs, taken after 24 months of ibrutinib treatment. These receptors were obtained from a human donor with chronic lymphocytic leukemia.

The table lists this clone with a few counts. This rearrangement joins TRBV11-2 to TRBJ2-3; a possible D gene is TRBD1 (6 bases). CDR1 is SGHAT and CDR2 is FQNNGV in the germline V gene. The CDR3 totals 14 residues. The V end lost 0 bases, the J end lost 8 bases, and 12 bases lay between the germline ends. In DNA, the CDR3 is TGTGCCAGCAGCTTAGACCCCATACAGGGTACGCAGTATTTT. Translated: CASSLDPIQGTQYF.

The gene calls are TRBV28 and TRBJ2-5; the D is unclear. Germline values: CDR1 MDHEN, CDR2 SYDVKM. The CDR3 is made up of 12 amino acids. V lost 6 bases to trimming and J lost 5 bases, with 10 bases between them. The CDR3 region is CASSLQWETQYF. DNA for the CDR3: TGTGCCAGCAGCCTACAGTGGGAGACCCAGTACTTC. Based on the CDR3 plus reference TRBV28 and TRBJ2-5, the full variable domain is DVKVTQSSRYLVKRTGEKVFLECVQDMDHENMFWYRQDPGLGLRLIYFSYDVKMKEKGDIPEGYSVSREKKERFSLILESASTNQTSMYLCASSLQWETQYFGPGTRLLVL.

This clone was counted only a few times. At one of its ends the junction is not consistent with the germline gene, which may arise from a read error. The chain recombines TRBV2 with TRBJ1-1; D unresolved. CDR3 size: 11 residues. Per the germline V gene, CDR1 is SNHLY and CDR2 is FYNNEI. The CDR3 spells CASREDTEAFF. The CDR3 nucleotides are TGTGCCAGCAGGGAAGACACTGAAGCTTTCTTT.

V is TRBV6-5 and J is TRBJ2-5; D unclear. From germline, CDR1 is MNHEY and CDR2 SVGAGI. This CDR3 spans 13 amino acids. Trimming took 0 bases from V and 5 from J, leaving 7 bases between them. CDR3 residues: CASSYSIGETQYF. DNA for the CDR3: TGTGCCAGCAGTTACTCGATAGGCGAGACCCAGTACTTC.

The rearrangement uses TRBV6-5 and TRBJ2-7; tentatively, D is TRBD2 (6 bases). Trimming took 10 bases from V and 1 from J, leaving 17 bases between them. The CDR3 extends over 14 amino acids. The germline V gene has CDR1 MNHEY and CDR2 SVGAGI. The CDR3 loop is CATVGGGDSYEQYF. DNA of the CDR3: TGTGCCACCGTGGGGGGAGGAGATTCCTACGAGCAGTACTTC.

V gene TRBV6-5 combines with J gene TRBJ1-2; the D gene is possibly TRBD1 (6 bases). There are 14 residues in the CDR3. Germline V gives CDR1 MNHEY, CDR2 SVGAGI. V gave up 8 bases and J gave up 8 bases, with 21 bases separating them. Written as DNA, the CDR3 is TGTGCCAGCGGGGCGAATACAGGGTTTGGGGGCTACACCTTC. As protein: CASGANTGFGGYTF.

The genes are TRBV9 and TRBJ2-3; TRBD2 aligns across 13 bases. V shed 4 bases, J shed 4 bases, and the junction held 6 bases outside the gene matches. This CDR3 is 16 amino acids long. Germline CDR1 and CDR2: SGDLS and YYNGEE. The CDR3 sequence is CASSSTSGRVADTQYF. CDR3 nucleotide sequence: TGTGCCAGCAGCTCAACTAGCGGGAGGGTTGCAGATACGCAGTATTTT.

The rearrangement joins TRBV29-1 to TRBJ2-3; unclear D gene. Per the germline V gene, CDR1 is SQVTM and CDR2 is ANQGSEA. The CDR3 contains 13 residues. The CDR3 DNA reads TGCACTATAGGCATCTTGGGCACAGATACGCAGTATTTT. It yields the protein CTIGILGTDTQYF.

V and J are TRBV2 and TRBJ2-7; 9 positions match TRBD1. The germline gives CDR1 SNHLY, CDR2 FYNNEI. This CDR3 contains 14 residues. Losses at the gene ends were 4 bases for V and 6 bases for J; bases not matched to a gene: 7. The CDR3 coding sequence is TGTGCCAGCAGTGGACAGGGGGTTTCAGGCGAGCAGTACTTC. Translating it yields CASSGQGVSGEQYF.